These 9 T cell receptor beta chains originate from one sample sequenced in a study of metastatic and nonmetastatic thyroid tumors. TCRdb reprocessed the PCR reads using MiXCR. The data contain about 70,000 clones, 18% of them singletons. None of the patients had undergone any treatment ahead of thyroid surgery. Sequenced: blood. The receptors originated from a female donor with papillary thyroid cancer or a benign thyroid nodule (not recorded which). Some clones in this sample may be carry-over from other donors' samples.

This clone was observed many times. The rearrangement joins TRBV5-1 to TRBJ1-1; D may be TRBD1 (6 bases). This CDR3 comprises 15 residues. In germline, CDR1 is SGHRS, CDR2 YFSETQ. V lost 2 bases and J lost 5, with 16 bases in between. As DNA, the CDR3 is TGCGCCAGCAGCTTCATGTGGGGGGCGAGGACTGAAGCTTTCTTT. It codes for CASSFMWGARTEAFF.

This clone was seen at least ten times. V is TRBV4-2 and J is TRBJ2-3, with 13 bases aligning to TRBD2. CDR1 LGHNA and CDR2 YNFKEQ come from the germline V gene. The V segment lost 1 base and the J segment 0 bases; nucleotides outside the gene matches: 4. The CDR3 is 18 residues long. The CDR3 loop reads CASSQGLAGGPSTDTQYF. CDR3 DNA: TGTGCCAGCAGCCAAGGACTAGCGGGAGGACCTAGCACAGATACGCAGTATTTT.

This clone was counted many times. Other nucleotide sequences in the sample specify the same CDR3. V is TRBV19 and J is TRBJ1-2, with D perhaps matching TRBD1 (5 bases). Germline CDR1 is LNHDA and CDR2 is SQIVND (reference sequence). The CDR3 is 13 residues long. The V and J ends lost 4 bases and 3 bases respectively, with 9 bases between them. CDR3 loop: CASSRGGDYGYTF. In nucleotides, the CDR3 is TGTGCCAGTAGTAGGGGGGGGGACTATGGCTACACCTTC. The entire variable domain, with the rest obtained from reference TRBV19 and TRBJ1-2, is as follows: DGGITQSPKYLFRKEGQNVTLSCEQNLNHDAMYWYRQDPGQGLRLIYYSQIVNDFQKGDIAEGYSVSREKKESFPLTVTSAQKNPTAFYLCASSRGGDYGYTFGSGTRLTVV.

This clone was detected ten times or more. The chain couples TRBV20-1 to TRBJ1-6; unclear D gene. This CDR3 contains 17 residues. Trimming stripped 0 bases from V and 0 bases from J, with 12 bases between. CDR1 is DFQATT and CDR2 is SNEGSKA in the germline V gene (reference sequence). CDR3 DNA sequence: TGCAGTGCTAGAGATCTCCGTGGAAGCTCCTATAATTCACCCCTCCACTTT. Translating gives CSARDLRGSSYNSPLHF.

The CDR3 coding sequence is TGTGCCAGTAGTATGCGGACAGGGAGGAGTTCTGGGGCCAACGTCCTGACTTTC. Amino acids: CASSMRTGRSSGANVLTF. The chain recombines TRBV19 with TRBJ2-6, with 8 bases matching TRBD1. The germline CDR1 and CDR2 sequences are LNHDA and SQIVND (reference sequence). V trimming: 3 bases; J trimming: 1 base; junction bases outside the gene matches: 8. The CDR3 extends over 18 amino acids.

The chain employs TRBV11-2 and TRBJ1-4; tentatively, D is TRBD1 (5 bases). The V gene lost 3 bases and the J gene lost 2 bases, with 19 bases spanning the gap. The CDR3 contains 18 residues. Germline values: CDR1 SGHAT, CDR2 FQNNGV. The CDR3 nucleotides read TGTGCCAGCAGCTTGGGCTTGGGTGGAGCAGGGACTAATGAAAAACTGTTTTTT. Residues: CASSLGLGGAGTNEKLFF.

Ten or more counts support this clone. V gene TRBV14 combines with J gene TRBJ2-1; 8 bases map to TRBD2. Trimming removed 4 bases from V and 4 bases from J; junction bases left unmatched: 6. This CDR3 is built from 15 residues. Germline V gene lookup returns CDR1 SGHDN and CDR2 FVKESK. The CDR3 DNA sequence: TGTGCCAGCAGCCCCTTAAGCGGGAGTTACAATGAGCAGTTCTTC. Its translation: CASSPLSGSYNEQFF.

This clone was detected many times. The chain recombines TRBV28 with TRBJ1-5, with D perhaps TRBD1 (5 bases). This CDR3 spans 12 amino acids. V lost 5 bases and J lost 6, with 8 bases in between. From germline, CDR1 is MDHEN and CDR2 SYDVKM. CDR3 amino acids: CASSLDSQPQHF. The CDR3 DNA is TGTGCCAGCAGTCTAGACAGTCAGCCCCAGCATTTT.

This clone was recorded a few times. A clone one base away is much larger, so this may be a read error. The DNA for the CDR3 is TGCAGTGCTAGACCCGGGGGGCAGGCAGAGGTATTC. Protein: CSARPGGQAEVF. The chain joins TRBV20-1 to TRBJ2-7, with D tentatively TRBD2 (7 bases). The CDR3 spans 12 residues. The germline CDR1 and CDR2 sequences are DFQATT and SNEGSKA (reference sequence).